This is a list of T cell receptor beta chains from one sample in a study of identical twins. TCRdb called the 5' RACE reads again in MiXCR, with one record for every CDR3 protein. The data show around 220,000 distinct CDR3 sequences, roughly 13% seen once. The material sequenced was memory (CD45RO+) T cells sorted from blood. All receptors derive from a woman between 18 and 30 years old in good health. Each CDR3 is given with its conserved first and last residue. D genes are given only for firm matches. Expanded clones get a size class; other rows say once, few or many, or leave the size out.

TRBJ2-1 few TRBD1 TRBV20-1 TGCAGTGCTCGGGACAGACCCTACAATGAGCAGTTCTTC CSARDRPYNEQFF
TRBJ2-1 NA TRBD2 TRBV3-1 TGTGCCAGCAGCGGGGGACTAGCCCAAGGGCAGTTCTTC CASSGGLAQGQFF
TRBJ2-5 NA TRBD2 TRBV6-1 TGTGCCAGCAGGGCTAGCGGGAGGGAACAAGAGACCCAGTACTTC CASRASGREQETQYF
TRBJ2-5 NA NA TRBV7-7 TGTGCTAGCAGCCGGGGGTCTGGGAATCTCCTCCAAGAGACCCAGTACTTC CASSRGSGNLLQETQYF
TRBJ2-5 NA NA TRBV29-1 TGCAGCGTTGCCCTAACCGGGGAGACCCAGTACTTC CSVALTGETQYF
TRBJ1-1 few TRBD1 TRBV7-2 TGTGCCAGCAGCTTCGGGACAGCCACTGAAGCTTTCTTT CASSFGTATEAFF
TRBJ1-6 NA TRBD1 TRBV6-2/TRBV6-3 TGTGCCAGCAGCAATCAGGGGGCGCGTAATTCACCCCTCCACTTT CASSNQGARNSPLHF
TRBJ2-7 few TRBD1 TRBV27 TGTGCCAGCAGTTTATTTGGGACAGGGGCCCGGTACGAGCAGTACTTC CASSLFGTGARYEQYF
TRBJ2-3 few NA TRBV7-9 TGTGCCAGCAGCAAGGAGGAGGGCACGCAGTATTTT CASSKEEGTQYF
TRBJ1-5 NA NA TRBV7-2 TGTGCCAGCAGCTTGGGGCACGTTAGCAATCAGCCCCAGCATTTT CASSLGHVSNQPQHF
TRBJ2-2 NA NA TRBV6-2/TRBV6-3 TGTGCCAGCAGTACAACTATGAACACCGGGGAGCTGTTTTTT CASSTTMNTGELFF
TRBJ1-2 many NA TRBV20-1 TGCAGTGCTCCGGACAGAACTAACTATGGCTACACCTTC CSAPDRTNYGYTF
TRBJ2-5 many NA TRBV20-1 TGCAGTGCTGGAGCGTGGGGGCAGGACTTTTATTCGGAGACCCAGTACTTC CSAGAWGQDFYSETQYF
TRBJ2-7 few NA TRBV6-2/TRBV6-3 TGTGCCAGCACGGGGAGATTGGGCGGCTCCTACGAGCAGTACTTC CASTGRLGGSYEQYF
TRBJ2-3 many TRBD1 TRBV15 TGTGCCACCAGCTCGACAGGGAGCACAGATACGCAGTATTTT CATSSTGSTDTQYF
TRBJ2-6 few TRBD2 TRBV6-5 TGTGCCAGCAGTTATTTTAGCGGGAGCTCTGGGGCCAACGTCCTGACTTTC CASSYFSGSSGANVLTF
TRBJ1-2 NA TRBD1 TRBV20-1 TGCAGTGCTAGTAAAGGCTTGGCAGGGGGCGGAGGCTACACCTTC CSASKGLAGGGGYTF
TRBJ2-7 NA NA TRBV30 TGTGCCTGGGGTACTAGTTGGTACGAGCAGTACTTC CAWGTSWYEQYF
TRBJ2-1 once TRBD2 TRBV20-1 TGCAGTGCCCTTCAGGAGGGACTAGCAGGTGAGCAGTTCTTC CSALQEGLAGEQFF
TRBJ2-5 many NA TRBV9 TGTGCCAGCAGGGGGGGGGCAGAAGAGACCCAGTACTTC CASRGGAEETQYF
TRBJ2-3 NA NA TRBV27 TGTGCCAGCAGTTATCCGGGGGAGGATACGCAGTATTTT CASSYPGEDTQYF
TRBJ2-5 NA TRBD2 TRBV20-1 TGCAGTGCTAGATTCCCCCTTACTAGCGAGCAAGAGACCCAGTACTTC CSARFPLTSEQETQYF
TRBJ1-2 NA NA TRBV6-5 TGTGCCAGCAGTTACGTAAGGGGCAGAGGCTACACCTTC CASSYVRGRGYTF
TRBJ1-2 few NA TRBV28 TGTGCCAGCAGTTTGAGGACTATTTTCTATGGCTACACCTTC CASSLRTIFYGYTF
TRBJ1-1 NA NA TRBV21-1 TGTGCCAGCAGCAAAAACGCAGGGGAGAGGAGGTACACTGAAGCTTTCTTT CASSKNAGERRYTEAFF
TRBJ1-2 few TRBD1 TRBV5-1 TGCGCCAGCAGCTGGCCCGGGACAGGGAAGGGCTACACCTTC CASSWPGTGKGYTF
TRBJ2-1 few NA TRBV9 TGTGCCAGCAGCTACGATTCCGGGACGGTATACAATGAGCAGTTCTTC CASSYDSGTVYNEQFF
TRBJ2-3 once TRBD2 TRBV11-2 TGTGCCAGCAGCACGCTAGCGGGCGGTCGGACAGATACGCAGTATTTT CASSTLAGGRTDTQYF
TRBJ1-4 many NA TRBV27 TGTGCCAGCAGCGTGGTGCCCAATGAAAAACTGTTTTTT CASSVVPNEKLFF
TRBJ2-6 many NA TRBV6-1 TGTGCCAGCAGGCCAGGGAGCTCTGGGGCCAACGTCCTGACTTTC CASRPGSSGANVLTF
TRBJ1-2 NA NA TRBV6-1 TGTGCCAGCAGCCCCGGGGGGTCTAACTATGGCTACACCTTC CASSPGGSNYGYTF
TRBJ2-3 NA NA TRBV7-9 TGTGCCAGCAGCTCCTCCCTGGGCGGCGGAAGCACAGATACGCAGTATTTT CASSSSLGGGSTDTQYF
TRBJ2-7 many NA TRBV6-5 TGTGCCAGCAGTTACTCGGCGAGTCAGGGCAGATACGAGCAGTACTTC CASSYSASQGRYEQYF
TRBJ2-1 NA TRBD2 TRBV11-2 TGTGCCAGCAGCTTAACTAGCGCGCGATACAATGAGCAGTTCTTC CASSLTSARYNEQFF
TRBJ2-7 few NA TRBV6-2/TRBV6-3 TGTGCCAGCAGTCCACAGGTTCAGTACGAGCAGTACTTC CASSPQVQYEQYF
TRBJ2-1 many TRBD2 TRBV7-2 TGTGCCAGCAGCTTTTGGGGGGGTTCCTACAATGAGCAGTTCTTC CASSFWGGSYNEQFF
TRBJ2-1 NA NA TRBV10-2 TGCGCCAGCAGTGAGTCGAAGTGGGACAATGAGCAGTTCTTC CASSESKWDNEQFF
TRBJ2-7 few TRBD1 TRBV5-1 TGCGCCAGCAGCGCGGGGGCTTTTCCGGGACAGGGCTACGAGCAGTACTTC CASSAGAFPGQGYEQYF
TRBJ2-6 NA TRBD1 TRBV5-1 TGCGCCAGCAGCAGCTATCCCGGGACAGGGACCAACGTCCTGACTTTC CASSSYPGTGTNVLTF
TRBJ2-1 NA NA TRBV27 TGTGCCAGCAGTTTATCGGGGGGCTACTACAATGAGCAGTTCTTC CASSLSGGYYNEQFF
TRBJ2-3 NA TRBD2 TRBV4-1 TGCGCCAGCAGCCAAGATAATGCAGCGGGGGCGGGGGCGGCAGATACGCAGTATTTT CASSQDNAAGAGAADTQYF
TRBJ1-2 NA TRBD1 TRBV18 TGTGCCAGCTCTCCAGACCTCAGGGGGGGCTACACCTTC CASSPDLRGGYTF
TRBJ1-1 NA NA TRBV12-3/TRBV12-4 TGTGCCAGCAGTTTAGTCCGACGGGAAGCTTTCTTT CASSLVRREAFF
TRBJ2-5 NA NA TRBV12-3/TRBV12-4 TGTGCCAGCAGAGAACAGGGTCGCCAAGAGACCCAGTACTTC CASREQGRQETQYF
TRBJ2-7 few NA TRBV28 TGTGCCAGCACCGGTCAAGGGAAGACCTACGAGCAGTACTTC CASTGQGKTYEQYF
TRBJ2-2 few TRBD2 TRBV3-1 TGTGCCAGCAAGTTTTCCCTAGCGGGACGTACCGGGGAGCTGTTTTTT CASKFSLAGRTGELFF
TRBJ1-1 few NA TRBV5-6 TGTGCCAGCAGCTTGGAGGCTGAAGCTTTCTTT CASSLEAEAFF
TRBJ1-5 many NA TRBV12-3/TRBV12-4 TGTGCCAGCAGTCCCCCGCACGGGCGGTTAGGGCAGCCCCAGCATTTT CASSPPHGRLGQPQHF
TRBJ2-1 NA TRBD2 TRBV4-3 TGCGCCAGCAGCCACCTTGGGACTAGCGGGAGGCAGCAGTTCTTC CASSHLGTSGRQQFF
TRBJ2-3 few NA TRBV12-3/TRBV12-4 TGTGCCAGCAGTTTAGCAAGCCAGGGGACGCAGTATTTT CASSLASQGTQYF
TRBJ2-1 NA TRBD1 TRBV29-1 TGCAGCGGAGGGGGCGATGAGCAGTTCTTC CSGGGDEQFF
TRBJ2-5 NA TRBD2 TRBV12-3/TRBV12-4 TGTGCCAGCAGTTCTAGCGGGAGGGCTCGGGGAGAGACCCAGTACTTC CASSSSGRARGETQYF
TRBJ1-4 NA NA TRBV9 TGTGCCAGCAGTGAAGTTGCAACTAATGAAAAACTGTTTTTT CASSEVATNEKLFF
TRBJ2-3 many NA TRBV29-1 TGCAGCGTTGAGGGTGAACAACGGGGAGATACGCAGTATTTT CSVEGEQRGDTQYF
TRBJ2-1 many NA TRBV7-2 TGTGCCAGCAGCTTAACCCCGAATGAGCAGTTCTTC CASSLTPNEQFF
TRBJ1-2 few NA TRBV15 TGTGCCACCAGCAGAGATGGTACCTATGGCTACACCTTC CATSRDGTYGYTF
TRBJ2-7 few NA TRBV11-2 TGTGCCAGCAGCCCTATGCAGGGGAACGAGCAGTACTTC CASSPMQGNEQYF
TRBJ2-7 NA NA TRBV11-2 TGTGCCAGCAGCTTACAGGGGTCGGCTTCCTACGAGCAGTACTTC CASSLQGSASYEQYF
TRBJ1-4 few NA TRBV12-3/TRBV12-4 TGTGCCAGCAGTTTATCGGCAGGGAAAGTGGGACTGTTTTTT CASSLSAGKVGLFF